The 6 T cell receptor beta chains presented below share a single source sample, sequenced in a study of graft-versus-host responses after intestinal transplantation. TCRdb's table, derived via immunoSEQ multiplex PCR, lists solely in-frame clones and lacks some. The table has more than 90,000 clones, around 92% seen once. These receptors have no known antigen. The sample here was unstimulated CD8+ T cells sorted from spleen or lymph node cells, taken before transplant. The receptor set was obtained from a human donor who was the organ donor for an intestinal transplant.

The chain links TRBV19 to TRBJ2-7, with TRBD1 matching over 7 bases. The CDR3 totals 14 residues. The germline V gene has CDR1 LNHDA and CDR2 SQIVND (reference sequence). Trimming removed 3 bases from V and 3 bases from J; junction bases left unmatched: 5. The chain's CDR3 is CASSIGAGGYEQYF. The CDR3 DNA follows: TGTGCCAGTAGTATTGGGGCAGGGGGCTACGAGCAGTACTTC. The full variable domain, rest sourced from reference TRBV19 and TRBJ2-7, is DGGITQSPKYLFRKEGQNVTLSCEQNLNHDAMYWYRQDPGQGLRLIYYSQIVNDFQKGDIAEGYSVSREKKESFPLTVTSAQKNPTAFYLCASSIGAGGYEQYFGPGTRLTVT.

The J gene is TRBJ2-3, the V gene TRBV27, with D tentatively TRBD2 (5 bases). The V gene lost 8 bases and the J gene lost 9 bases, with 12 bases spanning the gap. The length of the CDR3 is 11 residues. Germline V gives CDR1 MNHEY, CDR2 SMNVEV (reference sequence). CDR3 loop: CASVKRETQYF. As DNA, the CDR3 is TGTGCCAGCGTCAAGAGGGAAACGCAGTATTTT.

This clone was counted a single time. V usage is TRBV27 and J usage is TRBJ2-1; no definite D call. There are 14 residues in the CDR3. CDR1 is MNHEY and CDR2 is SMNVEV in the germline V gene (reference sequence). With 2 bases removed from V and 8 bases from J, the gap between germline ends came to 13 bases. CDR3 sequence reads: CASSLVSGPHEQFF. Here the CDR3 DNA reads TGTGCCAGCAGTTTAGTTTCAGGACCTCATGAGCAGTTCTTC.

The V and J genes are TRBV28 and TRBJ1-3, with 7 bases fitting TRBD1. The V gene end was trimmed by 3 bases and the J gene end by 0 bases; junction bases not matched to a gene: 2. In germline, CDR1 is MDHEN, CDR2 SYDVKM. The CDR3 is 15 amino acids. CDR3 protein: CASSLGQSSGNTIYF. DNA for the CDR3: TGTGCCAGCAGTTTGGGACAGAGCTCTGGAAACACCATATATTTT.

The chain joins TRBV11-2 to TRBJ2-7, with 10 bases matching TRBD1. This CDR3 has 16 residues. V lost 2 bases to trimming and J lost 7 bases; unmatched junction nucleotides: 11. Germline V gene data show CDR1 as SGHAT and CDR2 as FQNNGV. The CDR3 loop is CASSLSLGGQGREQYF. For the CDR3, the DNA is TGTGCCAGCAGCTTATCTCTCGGGGGACAGGGGAGGGAGCAGTACTTC.

J is TRBJ1-6 and V is TRBV9; the D gene is possibly TRBD1 (6 bases). This CDR3 contains 15 residues. V shed 4 bases and J shed 9 bases, with 17 bases lying between them. CDR1 and CDR2 from the germline V gene are SGDLS and YYNGEE. CDR3 residues: CASSSKGGLGSPLHF. The DNA for the CDR3 is TGTGCCAGCAGCTCAAAAGGGGGGCTTGGTTCACCCCTCCACTTT.